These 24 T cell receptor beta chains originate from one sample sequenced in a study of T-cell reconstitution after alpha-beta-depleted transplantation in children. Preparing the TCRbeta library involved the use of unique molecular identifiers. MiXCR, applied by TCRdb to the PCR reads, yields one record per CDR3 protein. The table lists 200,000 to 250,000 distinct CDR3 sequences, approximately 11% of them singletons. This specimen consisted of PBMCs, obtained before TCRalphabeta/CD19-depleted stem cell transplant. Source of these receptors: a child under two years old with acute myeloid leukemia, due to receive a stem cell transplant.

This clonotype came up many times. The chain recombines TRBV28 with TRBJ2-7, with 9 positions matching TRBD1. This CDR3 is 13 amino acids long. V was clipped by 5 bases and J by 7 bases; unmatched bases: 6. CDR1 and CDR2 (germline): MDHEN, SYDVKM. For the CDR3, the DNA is TGTGCCAGCAGTATAGGGACAGGGTTTGAGCAGTACTTC. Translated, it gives CASSIGTGFEQYF.

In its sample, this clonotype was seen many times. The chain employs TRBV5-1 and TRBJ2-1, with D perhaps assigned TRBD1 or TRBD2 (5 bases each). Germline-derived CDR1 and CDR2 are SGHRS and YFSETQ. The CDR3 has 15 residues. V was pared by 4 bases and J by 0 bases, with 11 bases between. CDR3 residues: CASSRDVSSYNEQFF. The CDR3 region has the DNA TGCGCCAGCAGCAGGGACGTGAGCTCCTACAATGAGCAGTTCTTC.

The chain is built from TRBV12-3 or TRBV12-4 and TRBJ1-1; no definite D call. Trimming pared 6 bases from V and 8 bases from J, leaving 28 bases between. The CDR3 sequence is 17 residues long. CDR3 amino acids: CASRKHGSLPMTTEAFF. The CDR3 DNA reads TGTGCCAGCAGAAAACATGGGAGCCTCCCCATGACCACCGAAGCTTTCTTT.

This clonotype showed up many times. The CDR3 sequence: CASSDSAVGGVRGYTF. The CDR3 region has the DNA TGTGCCAGCAGCGATTCCGCGGTCGGGGGGGTAAGGGGCTACACCTTC. The V call is TRBV28, the J call TRBJ1-2; perhaps TRBD1 as D (5 bases). Between the trimmed V and J ends, which lost 6 bases and 8 bases, there was a span of 25 bases. The V gene's germline CDR1 is MDHEN and CDR2 SYDVKM. CDR3 size: 16 residues.

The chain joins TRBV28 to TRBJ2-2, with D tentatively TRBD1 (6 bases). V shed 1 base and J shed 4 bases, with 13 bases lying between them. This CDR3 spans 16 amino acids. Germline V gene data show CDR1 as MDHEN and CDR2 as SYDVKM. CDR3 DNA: TGTGCCAGCAGTTTATACGGCAGGGGATCCACCGGGGAGCTGTTTTTT. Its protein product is CASSLYGRGSTGELFF.

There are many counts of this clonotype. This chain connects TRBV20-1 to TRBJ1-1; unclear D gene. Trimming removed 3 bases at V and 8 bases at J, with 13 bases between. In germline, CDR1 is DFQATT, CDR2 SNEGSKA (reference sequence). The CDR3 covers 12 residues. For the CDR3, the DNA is TGCAGTGCTAGGTTTAAGTCTGGGGAAGCTTTCTTT. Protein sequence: CSARFKSGEAFF.

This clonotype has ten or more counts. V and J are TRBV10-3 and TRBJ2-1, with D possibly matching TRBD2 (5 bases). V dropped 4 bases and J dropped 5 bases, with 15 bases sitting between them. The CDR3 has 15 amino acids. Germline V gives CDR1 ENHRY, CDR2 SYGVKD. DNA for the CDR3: TGTGCCATCAGTGGGGGTCTATGGGGAGACAATGAGCAGTTCTTC. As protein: CAISGGLWGDNEQFF.

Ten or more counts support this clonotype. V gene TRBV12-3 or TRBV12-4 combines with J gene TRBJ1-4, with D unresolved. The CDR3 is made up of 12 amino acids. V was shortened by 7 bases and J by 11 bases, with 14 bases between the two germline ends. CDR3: CASTRAPEKLFF. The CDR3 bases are TGTGCCAGCACCCGTGCACCCGAGAAACTGTTTTTT.

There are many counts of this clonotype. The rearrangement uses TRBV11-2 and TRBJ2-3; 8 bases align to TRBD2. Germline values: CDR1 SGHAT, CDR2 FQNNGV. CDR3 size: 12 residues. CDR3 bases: TGTGCGAGCGGGGGCAACACAGATACGCAGTATTTT. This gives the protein CASGGNTDTQYF.

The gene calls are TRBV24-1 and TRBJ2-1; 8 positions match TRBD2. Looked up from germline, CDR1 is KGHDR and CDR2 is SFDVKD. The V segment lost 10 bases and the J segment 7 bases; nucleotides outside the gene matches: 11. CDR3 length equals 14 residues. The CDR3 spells CATRGEAGDNEQFF. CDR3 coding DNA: TGTGCCACTAGAGGTGAAGCGGGAGATAATGAGCAGTTCTTC.

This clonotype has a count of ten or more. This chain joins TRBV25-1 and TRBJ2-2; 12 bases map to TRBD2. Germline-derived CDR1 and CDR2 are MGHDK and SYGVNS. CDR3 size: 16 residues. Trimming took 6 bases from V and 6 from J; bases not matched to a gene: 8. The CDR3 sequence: CASSDRLAGVAGELFF. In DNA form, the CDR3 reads TGTGCCAGCAGCGATCGACTAGCGGGAGTCGCCGGGGAGCTGTTTTTT.

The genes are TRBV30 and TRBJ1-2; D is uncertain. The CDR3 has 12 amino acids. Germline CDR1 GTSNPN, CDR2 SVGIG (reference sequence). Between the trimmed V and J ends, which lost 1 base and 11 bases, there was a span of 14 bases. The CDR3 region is CAWSEWSARYTF. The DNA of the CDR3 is TGTGCCTGGAGTGAATGGTCTGCTCGTTACACCTTC.

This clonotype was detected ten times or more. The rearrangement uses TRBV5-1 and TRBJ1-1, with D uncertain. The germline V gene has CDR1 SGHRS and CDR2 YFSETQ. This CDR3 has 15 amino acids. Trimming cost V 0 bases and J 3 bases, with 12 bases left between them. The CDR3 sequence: CASSLVVGRYTEAFF. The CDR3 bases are TGCGCCAGCAGCTTGGTCGTCGGGCGTTACACTGAAGCTTTCTTT.

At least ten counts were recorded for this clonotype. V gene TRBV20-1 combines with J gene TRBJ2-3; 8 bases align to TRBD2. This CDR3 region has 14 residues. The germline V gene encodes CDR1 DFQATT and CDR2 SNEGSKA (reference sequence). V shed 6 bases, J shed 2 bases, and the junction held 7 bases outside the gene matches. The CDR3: CSAAGGGITDTQYF. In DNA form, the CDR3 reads TGCAGTGCGGCCGGGGGGGGAATCACAGATACGCAGTATTTT.

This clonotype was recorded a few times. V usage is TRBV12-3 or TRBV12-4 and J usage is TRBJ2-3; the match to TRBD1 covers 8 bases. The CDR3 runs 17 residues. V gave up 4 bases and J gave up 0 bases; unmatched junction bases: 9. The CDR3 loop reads CASSSLPGQGSTDTQYF. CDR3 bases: TGTGCCAGCAGTTCCCTGCCTGGACAGGGTAGCACAGATACGCAGTATTTT.

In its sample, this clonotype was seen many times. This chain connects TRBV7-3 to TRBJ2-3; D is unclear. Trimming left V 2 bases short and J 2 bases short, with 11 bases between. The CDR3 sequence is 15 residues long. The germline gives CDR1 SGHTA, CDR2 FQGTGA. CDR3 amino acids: CASSLLLGPTDTQYF. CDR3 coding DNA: TGTGCCAGCAGCTTATTGCTAGGACCCACAGATACGCAGTATTTT.

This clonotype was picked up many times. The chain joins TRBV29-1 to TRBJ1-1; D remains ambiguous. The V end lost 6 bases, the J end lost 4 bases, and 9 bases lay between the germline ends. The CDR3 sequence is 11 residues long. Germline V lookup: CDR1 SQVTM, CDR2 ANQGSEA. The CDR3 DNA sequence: TGCAGCGTCCGATCTTCCACTGAAGCTTTCTTT. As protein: CSVRSSTEAFF.

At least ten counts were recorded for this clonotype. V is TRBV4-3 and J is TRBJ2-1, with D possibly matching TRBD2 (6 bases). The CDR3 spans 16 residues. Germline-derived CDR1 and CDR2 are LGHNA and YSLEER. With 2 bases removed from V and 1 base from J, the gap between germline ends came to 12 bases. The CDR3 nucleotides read TGCGCCAGCAGCCAAAGGCCGGGAGTATCCTACAATGAGCAGTTCTTC. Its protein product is CASSQRPGVSYNEQFF.

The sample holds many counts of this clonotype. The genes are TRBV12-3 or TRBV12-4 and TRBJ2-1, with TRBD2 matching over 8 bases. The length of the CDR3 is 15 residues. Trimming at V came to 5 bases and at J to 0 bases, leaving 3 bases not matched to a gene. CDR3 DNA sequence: TGTGCCAGCAGTCCTGGGACTAGCTCCTACAATGAGCAGTTCTTC. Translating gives CASSPGTSSYNEQFF.

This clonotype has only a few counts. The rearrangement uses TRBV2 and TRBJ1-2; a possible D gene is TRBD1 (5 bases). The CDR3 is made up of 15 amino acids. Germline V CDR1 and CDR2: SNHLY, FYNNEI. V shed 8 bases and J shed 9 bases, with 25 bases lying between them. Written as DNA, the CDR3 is TGTGCCAGCCTGAAGGGGATCGGACACATGGTACGCTACACCTTC. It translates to CASLKGIGHMVRYTF.

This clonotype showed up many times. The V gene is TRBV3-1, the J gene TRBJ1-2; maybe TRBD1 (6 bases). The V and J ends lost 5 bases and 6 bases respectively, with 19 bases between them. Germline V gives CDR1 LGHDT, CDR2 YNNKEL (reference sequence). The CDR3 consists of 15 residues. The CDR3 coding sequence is TGTGCCAGCAGCGGTGTTACAGGGTGGGCAAATGGCTACACCTTC. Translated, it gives CASSGVTGWANGYTF.

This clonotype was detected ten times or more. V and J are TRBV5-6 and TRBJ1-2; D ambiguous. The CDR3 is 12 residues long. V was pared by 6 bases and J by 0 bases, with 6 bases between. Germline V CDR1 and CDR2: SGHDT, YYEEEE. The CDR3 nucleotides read TGTGCCAGCAAACCTCCTAACTATGGCTACACCTTC. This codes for CASKPPNYGYTF.

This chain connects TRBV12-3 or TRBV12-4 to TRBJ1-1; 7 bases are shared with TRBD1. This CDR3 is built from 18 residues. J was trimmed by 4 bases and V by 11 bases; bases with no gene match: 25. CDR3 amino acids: CALSFPQGDSKGGTEAFF. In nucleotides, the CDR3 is TGTGCCCTCAGTTTCCCCCAGGGGGACAGTAAGGGGGGCACTGAAGCTTTCTTT.

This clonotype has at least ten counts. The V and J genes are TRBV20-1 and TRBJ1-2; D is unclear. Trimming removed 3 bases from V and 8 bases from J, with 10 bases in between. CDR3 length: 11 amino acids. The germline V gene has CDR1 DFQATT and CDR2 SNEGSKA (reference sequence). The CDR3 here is CSASGEGGYTF. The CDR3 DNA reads TGCAGTGCTAGTGGGGAGGGCGGCTACACCTTC.